This TCR beta chain stems from a study of blood T cell repertoires in COVID-19. The CDR3 has 14 amino acids. Per germline, CDR1 SGHNT and CDR2 YYREEE (reference sequence). Trimming at V came to 6 bases and at J to 8 bases, leaving 7 bases not matched to a gene. The authors' processing: Amplification with reference gene primers provided the estimates of nucleated cell counts. Using immunoSEQ multiplex PCR, the repertoire was profiled, and TCRdb retains in-frame clones only, with some absent. The DNA gave D and trimming, while V, J and clone size come from that table. Here the sample spans 45,000 to 55,000 clones, 55% to 70% being singletons.

The chain links TRBV5-4 to TRBJ1-6; 8 nucleotides agree with TRBD1. This receptor was obtained from a woman aged 70 to 79 with acute or convalescent COVID-19. The sample comprised peripheral blood. CDR3 sequence reads: CASNVDRVDSPLHF. The CDR3 DNA reads TGTGCCAGCAACGTGGACAGGGTAGATTCACCCCTCCACTTT.